The T cell receptor (beta chain) described here comes from a study of blood T cell repertoires in COVID-19. Study-level information: From the United States, Italy and Spain came samples of acute and convalescent COVID-19. From T cells, B-cell-depleted T cells, or PBMCs came the material, which was cDNA or gDNA.

As originally analysed: Scientists estimated how many nucleated cells there were by amplifying reference gene primers. Assay: immunoSEQ multiplex PCR; the TCRdb copy retains only in-frame clones and omits some. The D gene and trimming were derived from the DNA, and the V and J assignments and clone size from that table. This table holds fewer than 250,000 clones, around 84% found once. Participants came from about 23 US areas, aged about 18 to 89 years. CDR1 and CDR2 from the germline V gene are MNHNS and SASEGT. This CDR3 has 13 residues. Trimming pared 2 bases from V and 5 bases from J, leaving 7 bases between.

The sequenced sample was PBMCs or T cells enriched from blood (not recorded which). The TCR comes from a woman aged 40 to 49 with acute COVID-19. This chain uses TRBV6-1 with TRBJ1-3, with no clear D. Here the CDR3 DNA reads TGTGCCAGCAGTGAACAGGAAAGAAACACCATATATTTT. Translation gives CASSEQERNTIYF.